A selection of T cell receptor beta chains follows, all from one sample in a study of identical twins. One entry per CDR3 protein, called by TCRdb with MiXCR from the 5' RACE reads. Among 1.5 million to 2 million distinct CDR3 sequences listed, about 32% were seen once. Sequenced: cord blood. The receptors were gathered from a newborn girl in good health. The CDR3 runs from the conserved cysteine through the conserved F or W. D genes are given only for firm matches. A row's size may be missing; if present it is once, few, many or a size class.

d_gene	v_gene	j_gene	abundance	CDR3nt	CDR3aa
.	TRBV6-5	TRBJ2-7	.	TGTGCCAGCAGTATACTCGATGGGTCTGGATTAGCCTACGAGCAGTACTTC	CASSILDGSGLAYEQYF
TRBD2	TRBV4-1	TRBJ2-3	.	TGCGCCAGCAGCCAAGAAGCGCTAGCGGTCACAGATACGCAGTATTTT	CASSQEALAVTDTQYF
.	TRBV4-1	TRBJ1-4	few	TGCGCCAGCAGCCAAGATTACAGTCGTAATGAAAAACTGTTTTTT	CASSQDYSRNEKLFF
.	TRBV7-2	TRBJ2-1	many	TGTGCCAGCAGCCCAGCGAATGAGCAGTTCTTC	CASSPANEQFF
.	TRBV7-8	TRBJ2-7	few	TGTGCCAGCAGCTTAGATATCCGTAGCCGAAACTACGAGCAGTACTTC	CASSLDIRSRNYEQYF
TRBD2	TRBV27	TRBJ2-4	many	TGTGCCAGCAGCCGGAGCGGGACCCTAGCCAAAAACATTCAGTACTTC	CASSRSGTLAKNIQYF
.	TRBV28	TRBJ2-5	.	TGTGCCAGCAGTTTAGGGTTTTCCTACGTGCAGTACTTC	CASSLGFSYVQYF
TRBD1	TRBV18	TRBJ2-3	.	TGTGCCAGCTCCCTGACAGGGGGCATAGCAGATACGCAGTATTTT	CASSLTGGIADTQYF
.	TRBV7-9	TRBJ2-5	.	TGTGCCAGCAGCTTTCCGACCGGGACTGATGCCTCGGAGACCCAGTACTTC	CASSFPTGTDASETQYF
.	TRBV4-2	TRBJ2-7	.	TGTGCCAGCAGCCCGCGCTTCAGGGGCTGGACCTACAATGAGCAGTACTTC	CASSPRFRGWTYNEQYF
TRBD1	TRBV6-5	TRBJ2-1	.	TGTGCCAGCAGTTCCGGGACAGGATCCTACGAGCAGTTCTTC	CASSSGTGSYEQFF
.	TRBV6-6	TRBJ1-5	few	TGTGCCAGCACTTACCGGGGAGGCAATCAGCCCCAGCATTTT	CASTYRGGNQPQHF
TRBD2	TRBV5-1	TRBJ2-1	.	TGCGCCAGCAGCGTGGGACTAGCGGGGGGATTTTACAATGAGCAGTTCTTC	CASSVGLAGGFYNEQFF
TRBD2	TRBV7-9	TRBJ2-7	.	TGTGCCAGCAGCTTCGGACTAGCGGGAGAAGGGCCCTACGAGCAGTACTTC	CASSFGLAGEGPYEQYF
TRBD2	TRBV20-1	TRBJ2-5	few	TGCAGTGCGCCCACCCAGACTAGCAGAGAGACCCAGTACTTC	CSAPTQTSRETQYF
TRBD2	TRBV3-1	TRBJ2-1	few	TGTGCCAGCAGCCAAGATGGGCTAGCGGTCGTGGAGCAGTTCTTC	CASSQDGLAVVEQFF
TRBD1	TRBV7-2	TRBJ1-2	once	TGTGCCAGCAGCTTAAGGACAGGGAGCCTATCTAACTATGGCTACACCTTC	CASSLRTGSLSNYGYTF
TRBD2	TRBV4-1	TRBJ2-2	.	TGCGCCAGCAGCCAAGTAGTTCTCCCAGCGGGGGGGCTCGGGGAGCTGTTTTTT	CASSQVVLPAGGLGELFF
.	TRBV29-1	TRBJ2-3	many	TGCAGCGAGAACCCTTCCCTCACAGATACGCAGTATTTT	CSENPSLTDTQYF
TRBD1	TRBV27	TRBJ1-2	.	TGTGCCAGCAGTTCGATCGGACAGGGTGCTTTTAACTATGGCTACACCTTC	CASSSIGQGAFNYGYTF
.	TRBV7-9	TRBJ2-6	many	TGTGCCAGCAGCAAAGACTCTGGGGCCAACGTCCTGACTTTC	CASSKDSGANVLTF
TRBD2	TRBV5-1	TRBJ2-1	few	TGCGCCAGCAGCCCCCTTACGGGAGGGTACAATGAGCAGTTCTTC	CASSPLTGGYNEQFF
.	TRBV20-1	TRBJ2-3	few	TGCAGTGCTAGAGAGTCGGCGGGGAGGTCGACAGATACGCAGTATTTT	CSARESAGRSTDTQYF
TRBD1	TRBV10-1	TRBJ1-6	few	TGCGCCAGCAGTACAGGGGGCATCTATAATTCACCCCTCCACTTT	CASSTGGIYNSPLHF
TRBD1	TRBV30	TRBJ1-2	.	TGTGCCTGGAGTTTTCCGGGACAGGAAAACTATGGCTACACCTTC	CAWSFPGQENYGYTF
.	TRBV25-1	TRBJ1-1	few	TGTGCCAGCAGAGAAACGGGGTTAAGGGGAAATGAAGCTTTCTTT	CASRETGLRGNEAFF
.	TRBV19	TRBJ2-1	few	TGTGCCAGTAGTAGACAAGGCGGACTGAGCTCCTACAATGAGCAGTTCTTC	CASSRQGGLSSYNEQFF
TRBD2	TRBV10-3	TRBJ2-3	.	TGTGCCATCAGTGGTCTAGCGGGAGGGCCAGGTGATACGCAGTATTTT	CAISGLAGGPGDTQYF
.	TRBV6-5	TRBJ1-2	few	TGTGCCAGCAGTTCTTTCTCAGGTCCCTTCTATGGCTACACCTTC	CASSSFSGPFYGYTF
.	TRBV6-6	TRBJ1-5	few	TGTGCCAGCAGTTACTCGAGCCATAGCAATCAGCCCCAGCATTTT	CASSYSSHSNQPQHF
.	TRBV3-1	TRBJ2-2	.	TGTGCCAGCAGGTGGGACCGCTACACCGGGGAGCTGTTTTTT	CASRWDRYTGELFF
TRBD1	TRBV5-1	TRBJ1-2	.	TGCGCCAGCAGCAGAGGGACAGCGGCTGTCTATGGCTACACCTTC	CASSRGTAAVYGYTF
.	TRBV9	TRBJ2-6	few	TGTGCCAGCAGCGTAGATCATGGGGCCAACGTCCTGACTTTC	CASSVDHGANVLTF
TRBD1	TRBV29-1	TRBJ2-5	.	TGCAGCGTTACGACAGGGAAGGAGACCCAGTACTTC	CSVTTGKETQYF
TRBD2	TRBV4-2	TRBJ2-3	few	TGTGCCAGCAGCCAGGGGACTAGTTTAACTAGCACAGATACGCAGTATTTT	CASSQGTSLTSTDTQYF
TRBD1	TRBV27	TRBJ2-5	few	TGTGCCAGCAGTTTGACAGGGGGGCAGACCCAGTACTTC	CASSLTGGQTQYF
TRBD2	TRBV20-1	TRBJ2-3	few	TGCAGTGCTAGCGCGCTAGCGGGAGGAATCACAGATACGCAGTATTTT	CSASALAGGITDTQYF
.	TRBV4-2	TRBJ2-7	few	TGTGCCAGCAGCCCCTATAGGCGGTCCTCCTACGAGCAGTACTTC	CASSPYRRSSYEQYF
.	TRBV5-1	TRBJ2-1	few	TGCGCCAGCAGCGTCAGTAGCCTACGGAATGAGCAGTTCTTC	CASSVSSLRNEQFF
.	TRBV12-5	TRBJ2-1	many	TGTGCTAGTGGTTTCGGGAATGAGCAGTTCTTC	CASGFGNEQFF
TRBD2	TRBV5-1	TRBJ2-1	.	TGCGCCAGCAGCTCCCGCCCGTTAGCGGGAGTGCGGAATGAGCAGTTCTTC	CASSSRPLAGVRNEQFF
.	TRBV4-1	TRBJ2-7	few	TGCGCCAGCAGCCCCGGCTCTACGACCTGGACACGTACCTACGAGCAGTACTTC	CASSPGSTTWTRTYEQYF
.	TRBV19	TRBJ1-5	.	TGTGCCAGTAGTATAGGGGGATTGAGCCAGCCCCAGCATTTT	CASSIGGLSQPQHF
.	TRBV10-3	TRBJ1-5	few	TGTGCCATCAGTGGGGAGGTCAATCAGCCCCAGCATTTT	CAISGEVNQPQHF
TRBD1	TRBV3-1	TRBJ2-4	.	TGTGCCAGCAGCCAAGTCCCGGACAGGGCGGGAAACATTCAGTACTTC	CASSQVPDRAGNIQYF
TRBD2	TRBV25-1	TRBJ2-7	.	TGTGCCAGCAGTGAATGGGAGACTAGCGGGCACAATGAGCAGTACTTC	CASSEWETSGHNEQYF
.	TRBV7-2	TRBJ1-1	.	TGTGCCAGCAGCTCGTACAGGGCGGACACTGAAGCTTTCTTT	CASSSYRADTEAFF
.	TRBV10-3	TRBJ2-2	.	TGTGCCATCGCCGAACGGCCGAACACCGGGGAGCTGTTTTTT	CAIAERPNTGELFF
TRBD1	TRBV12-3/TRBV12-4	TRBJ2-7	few	TGTGCCAGCAGGGACAGGGAGTCAGGCTACGAGCAGTACTTC	CASRDRESGYEQYF
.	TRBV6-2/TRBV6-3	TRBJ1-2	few	TGTGCCAGCAGAACTACCCCTGGCTACACCTTC	CASRTTPGYTF
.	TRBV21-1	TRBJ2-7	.	TGTGCCAGCAGCAAATTCGGGGGACTCTCCTACGAGCAGTACTTC	CASSKFGGLSYEQYF
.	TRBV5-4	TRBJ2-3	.	TGTGCCTGCAGCTTGGTCACCACAGATACGCAGTATTTT	CACSLVTTDTQYF